A selection of T cell receptor beta chains follows, all from one sample in a study of T cells in Graves' hyperthyroidism and ophthalmopathy. TCRdb reprocessed the multiplex PCR reads via MiXCR and lists one record per CDR3 protein. The table has 600,000 or so distinct CDR3 sequences, just over 45% seen once. Sequencing used peripheral blood or thyroid tissue (not recorded which). These receptors all come from a woman younger than 35 with Graves' hyperthyroidism. The CDR3 runs from the conserved cysteine through the conserved F or W. D genes are given only for firm matches. Only part of the rows carry a size: once, few, many, or a class if the clone is expanded.

clone_size d_call j_call v_call cdr3_nt cdr3_aa
few . TRBJ1-1 TRBV20-1 TGCAGTGCTAGAGCTAGAGGAAGCCTTAAGAACACTGAAGCTTTCTTT CSARARGSLKNTEAFF
. . TRBJ2-2 TRBV2 TGTGCCAGCAGTTTTGGAGGAGCCCCGAACACCGGGGAGCTGTTTTTT CASSFGGAPNTGELFF
. TRBD2 TRBJ2-5 TRBV5-1 TGCGCCAGCAGCTTCCCATCTAGCGGAACGAAGTGGGAGACCCAGTACTTC CASSFPSSGTKWETQYF
few . TRBJ2-6 TRBV19 TGTGCCAGTAGTATCAGGGAAGGCTCTGGGGCCAACGTCCTGACTTTC CASSIREGSGANVLTF
. . TRBJ1-6 TRBV2 TGTGCCAGCAGTCCCACACGGGGCGGGAATTCACCCCTCCACTTT CASSPTRGGNSPLHF
few TRBD1 TRBJ2-7 TRBV19 TGTGCCAGTAGTCGTCGGACAGGGAGTGATGAGCAGTACTTC CASSRRTGSDEQYF
few . TRBJ1-5 TRBV7-6 TGTGCCAGCAGCTTGGCCTGGCTGATGGGAGTTGGATTTAGCAATCAGCCCCAGCATTTT CASSLAWLMGVGFSNQPQHF
few . TRBJ1-2 TRBV5-6 TGTGCCAGCAGCCCCGGAATAGTTGGCTACACCTTC CASSPGIVGYTF
few . TRBJ2-2 TRBV7-2 TGTGCTAGCAGCCCTTCCGGGGGCACCGGGGAGCTGTTTTTT CASSPSGGTGELFF
. . TRBJ2-2 TRBV9 TGTGCCAGCAGCGTCGGCGGGACTCGAAGAAACACCGGGGAGCTGTTTTTT CASSVGGTRRNTGELFF
many . TRBJ2-7 TRBV20-1 TGCAGTGCTAGAGATACAGGGATCCACGAGCAGTACTTC CSARDTGIHEQYF
. . TRBJ2-5 TRBV2 TGTGCCAGCAGTGAAGGGACTAAAGAGACCCAGTACTTC CASSEGTKETQYF
. . TRBJ2-5 TRBV29-1 TGCAGCGTTGGAAAGGCAGGAGAGACCCAGTACTTC CSVGKAGETQYF
. . TRBJ1-5 TRBV27 TGTGCCAGCAGTTTATCACGGACAGGCAATCAGCCCCAGCATTTT CASSLSRTGNQPQHF
. TRBD2 TRBJ2-7 TRBV20-1 TGCAGTGCCAGAGCTGGGAGGGACCGCTACGAGCAGTACTTC CSARAGRDRYEQYF
. TRBD2 TRBJ2-3 TRBV24-1 TGTGCCACCAGTGTTACGCGCGCGGGAGATCCAGATACGCAGTATTTT CATSVTRAGDPDTQYF
few . TRBJ2-6 TRBV7-9 TGTGCCAGCAGCTTAGGACAGGGGGCCAACGTCCTGACTTTC CASSLGQGANVLTF
. TRBD1 TRBJ2-5 TRBV11-3 TGTGCCAGCAGCTCGCCCTGGGGACAGGGCTTTTTGGAGACCCAGTACTTC CASSSPWGQGFLETQYF
. TRBD1 TRBJ2-5 TRBV19 TGTGCTAGTGGTTGGACAGGGCTGGAGACCCAGTACTTC CASGWTGLETQYF
. TRBD1 TRBJ1-1 TRBV5-1 TGCGCCAGCAGCTTGGCCGGACAGGGAAATGAAGCTTTCTTT CASSLAGQGNEAFF
. TRBD1 TRBJ2-2 TRBV5-1 TGCGCCAGCAGCTCATGCCCCGGGACAGGGAACACCGGGGAGCTGTTTTTT CASSSCPGTGNTGELFF
. . TRBJ1-4 TRBV20-1 TGCAGTGCTCCGACAGACCCTACTAATGAAAAACTGTTTTTT CSAPTDPTNEKLFF
. TRBD2 TRBJ2-7 TRBV6-1 TGTGCCAGCACCCTCTCGGGAGGACATGGCCGCTACGAGCAGTACTTC CASTLSGGHGRYEQYF
. . TRBJ1-1 TRBV5-1 TGCGCCAGCAGATTGAGGGGCCCGAACACTGAAGCTTTCTTT CASRLRGPNTEAFF
. . TRBJ1-5 TRBV2 TGTGCCAGCAGCCACCAGGACCAAGAGACCCAGCATTTT CASSHQDQETQHF
few TRBD1 TRBJ2-5 TRBV20-1 TGCAGTGCTAGTGGCGACAGGGGGCTGGAGACCCAGTACTTC CSASGDRGLETQYF
many . TRBJ1-5 TRBV15 TGTGCCACCAGCACGAGGGAAGGGCAGCCCCAGCATTTT CATSTREGQPQHF
. . TRBJ1-5 TRBV25-1 TGTGCCAGCAGCTTGGGGGATGCTTCCAGTAGCAATCAGCCCCAGCATTTT CASSLGDASSSNQPQHF
many . TRBJ2-7 TRBV6-5 TGTGCCAGCAGTTACTCGGGGGGAACCTACGAGCAGTACTTC CASSYSGGTYEQYF
many . TRBJ1-6 TRBV20-1 TGCAGTGCTAGAGTTCGGGGGCAATTGTCACCCCTCCACTTT CSARVRGQLSPLHF
. TRBD1 TRBJ1-1 TRBV2 TGTGCCAGCAGGACAGGGTGGGCGAACACTGAAGCTTTCTTT CASRTGWANTEAFF
. TRBD2 TRBJ2-7 TRBV11-3 TGTGCCAGCAGCTATGGTACTAGCGACCCCTACGAGCAGTACTTC CASSYGTSDPYEQYF
. . TRBJ1-2 TRBV20-1 TGCAGTGCTCGAAAAGGGACTGCAGCAGCTAACTATGGCTACACCTTC CSARKGTAAANYGYTF
. TRBD1 TRBJ1-2 TRBV29-1 TGCAGCGCTAGACAGGGGGGGCAGCCTAACTATGGCTACACCTTC CSARQGGQPNYGYTF
. TRBD1 TRBJ2-7 TRBV5-1 TGCGCCAGCAGCTTGGGCGGGACAGGGGACTTCTACGAGCAGTACTTC CASSLGGTGDFYEQYF
. . TRBJ2-7 TRBV20-1 TGCAGTGCGATCCGACAGCCCGGCTCCTACGAGCAGTACTTC CSAIRQPGSYEQYF
few . TRBJ2-5 TRBV7-8 TGTGCCAGCAGCTTAAGCCAGCGGGCTAACCAAGAGACCCAGTACTTC CASSLSQRANQETQYF
. . TRBJ1-1 TRBV20-1 TGCAGTGCCGTCCCGGGGCCTATGAACACTGAAGCTTTCTTT CSAVPGPMNTEAFF
many . TRBJ1-3 TRBV7-9 TGTGCCAGCATCCCCCAGGGACGTGGAAACACCATATATTTT CASIPQGRGNTIYF
few TRBD1 TRBJ1-2 TRBV7-2 TGTGCCAGCAGCCAAATTCCCGGGACAGGGCCCTATGGCTACACCTTC CASSQIPGTGPYGYTF
. . TRBJ1-5 TRBV20-1 TGCAGTGCTAGAGATACGGCCTATCAGCCCCAGCATTTT CSARDTAYQPQHF
. . TRBJ2-5 TRBV2 TGTGCCGCCAGCAGTGTGGGAGAACAGGGAAACCAAGAGACCCAGTACTTC CAASSVGEQGNQETQYF
. . TRBJ1-6 TRBV2 TGTGCCAGCAGTTACGGGACGGGCAATTCACCCCTCCACTTT CASSYGTGNSPLHF
many TRBD1 TRBJ1-6 TRBV7-9 TGTGCCAGCAGCTTACTACAGGGGGGTAATTCACCCCTCCACTTT CASSLLQGGNSPLHF
. . TRBJ1-5 TRBV7-4 TGTGCCAGCAGCTCACATTCGGGCACCCAGGGCAATCAGCCCCAGCATTTT CASSSHSGTQGNQPQHF
. . TRBJ1-1 TRBV10-3 TGTGCCATCAGTGCCCCTGGGGCTTATGTCACTGAAGCTTTCTTT CAISAPGAYVTEAFF
. . TRBJ1-2 TRBV2 TGTACCAGCAGAGATCACCAGGTAGAAGGTGGCTACACCTTC CTSRDHQVEGGYTF
once . TRBJ2-5 TRBV20-1 TGCAGTGCTAGAGATCTCCTTGGAAGTCAAGAGGCCCAGTACTTC CSARDLLGSQEAQYF
. TRBD2 TRBJ2-5 TRBV15 TGTGCCACCAGCAAAGGACCTAGCGGGAGTGGCGAGACCCAGTACTTC CATSKGPSGSGETQYF